This TCR beta chain was documented in a study of breast tumors, draining lymph nodes, adjacent tissues. The study, taken as a whole, reports: Compared with basal-like, luminal-like tumors shared significantly more repertoire with nontumor tissue. Compared with lymph nodes, tumors were less diverse; compared with nontumor tissue, more. Data fit most tumor T cells coming from lymph node, expanding in tumor. Data only fit, rather than demonstrated, lymph node origin of most tumor T cells.

Samples came from axillary lymph nodes draining the breast cancer. TCRdb reprocessed the multiplex PCR reads with MiXCR, giving one entry per CDR3 protein. The sample contains approximately 140,000 distinct CDR3 sequences, roughly 33% of which appear only once. The table lists this clonotype with many counts. Its target is not known. The CDR3 loop spans 15 amino acids. Germline lookup yields CDR1 DFQATT and CDR2 SNEGSKA (reference sequence). The trim removed 6 bases at V and 7 bases at J, leaving 13 bases unmatched. The receptor was derived from a female donor with breast cancer. Some clones in this sample may be carry-over from other donors' samples. Material: axillary lymph node tissue. The genes are TRBV20-1 and TRBJ2-1, with TRBD2 matching 9 bases. In DNA form, the CDR3 reads TGCAGTGCACAAACCGGGACTAGCCTGGTAAATGAGCAGTTCTTC. Its translation is CSAQTGTSLVNEQFF.